A single sample is the source of the 5 T cell receptor beta chains below, sequenced in a study of cytomegalovirus exposure and HLA in healthy donors (dated by TCRdb to the late 2010s). The library was generated by the immunoSEQ multiplex PCR assay. The multiplex PCR relied on a mix of 60 forward primers for TCR Vbeta segments and 13 reverse primers for TCR Jbeta segments. TCRdb stores this immuneACCESS table with in-frame sequences only. Part of the clones is absent; in the studies checked, under half of the shortfall reflects unresolved V genes, and no reason is known for the rest. This sample lists over 120,000 clones; approximately 78% were detected once. The ten largest clones take up under 3% of the sample. Sequences were obtained from PBMCs. The receptors were gathered from a female donor in good health and CMV-seronegative.

The rearrangement links TRBV19 to TRBJ1-2, with 7 bases identical to TRBD1. The junction had 3 bases not matched to a gene; V was cut back by 4 bases and J by 4 bases. CDR1 and CDR2 from the germline V gene are LNHDA and SQIVND (reference sequence). CDR3 size: 13 residues. The CDR3 region is CASSTQGTYGYTF. CDR3 nucleotides: TGTGCCAGTAGTACACAGGGGACCTATGGCTACACCTTC.

This clone occurred once. The chain carries TRBV7-9 and TRBJ1-5; D might be TRBD1 (6 bases). The germline V and J ends were trimmed by 3 bases and 2 bases, with 14 bases remaining between them. The CDR3 has 16 residues. Germline V gene lookup returns CDR1 SEHNR and CDR2 FQNEAQ (reference sequence). CDR3 amino acids: CASSLFVAGGNQPQHF. In nucleotides, the CDR3 is TGTGCCAGCAGCTTGTTCGTGGCAGGGGGCAATCAGCCCCAGCATTTT.

The chain has TRBV27 and TRBJ1-6; tentatively, D is TRBD1 (5 bases). This CDR3 is built from 17 residues. V shed 5 bases and J shed 4 bases, with 18 bases lying between them. Germline values: CDR1 MNHEY, CDR2 SMNVEV (reference sequence). The CDR3 nucleotides read TGTGCCAGCAGTCCTCGACCCCTAGGGGTTTATAATTCACCCCTCCACTTT. It is translated as CASSPRPLGVYNSPLHF.

This clone was picked up one time. The J gene is TRBJ2-7, the V gene TRBV5-1; the match to TRBD2 covers 14 bases. The germline V gene encodes CDR1 SGHRS and CDR2 YFSETQ. The length of the CDR3 is 18 residues. Losses at the gene ends were 4 bases for V and 2 bases for J; bases not matched to a gene: 11. The CDR3 bases are TGCGCCAGCAGCCTCCTAAAAGGACTAGCGGGAGGTGCCTACGAGCAGTACTTC. Protein: CASSLLKGLAGGAYEQYF.

Worth noting for this clone: At one end the junction does not follow the germline gene, possibly because of a read error. The rearrangement links TRBV7-7 to TRBJ2-5, with D tentatively TRBD2 (5 bases). CDR1 is SSHAT, CDR2 FNYEAQ, per germline (reference sequence). This CDR3 is built from 14 residues. The CDR3: CASSRLSLMDIGNF. Here the CDR3 DNA reads TGTGCTAGCAGCCGACTCTCGCTGATGGATATCGGGAACTTC.